The 21 T cell receptor beta chains presented below share a single source sample, sequenced in a study of shared clonotypes between healthy human individuals. Assay used: immunoSEQ multiplex PCR; TCRdb lists only in-frame clones, some missing. The sample has about 680,000 clones, 73% seen once. Sequenced material: memory CD4+ T cells sorted from blood. Subset of the sample: CD45RA-negative fraction. Every receptor here comes from a woman in her 30s in good health.

The rearrangement uses TRBV10-3 and TRBJ2-2, with 8 bases lining up with TRBD2. V lost 0 bases and J lost 3; bases outside the gene matches: 0. This CDR3 contains 15 residues. Germline V gene sequence: CDR1 ENHRY, CDR2 SYGVKD. DNA of the CDR3: TGTGCCATCAGTGAGTCAGCGGGGGACACCGGGGAGCTGTTTTTT. Translating it yields CAISESAGDTGELFF.

The CDR3: CASSLAGAVTSDEQYF. CDR3 bases: TGTGCCAGCAGCTTAGCCGGGGCAGTGACCTCGGACGAGCAGTACTTC. The chain is built from TRBV11-2 and TRBJ2-7, with D perhaps TRBD1 or TRBD2 (5 bases each). Germline values: CDR1 SGHAT, CDR2 FQNNGV. This CDR3 region has 16 residues. Trimming shortened V by 1 base and J by 5 bases, and 18 bases separated the two germline ends.

V usage is TRBV6-5 and J usage is TRBJ2-2; D tentatively reads TRBD1 or TRBD2 (5 bases each). CDR1 MNHEY and CDR2 SVGAGI come from the germline V gene. Trimming shortened V by 7 bases and J by 7 bases, and 10 bases separated the two germline ends. The CDR3 totals 12 residues. The DNA for the CDR3 is TGTGCCAGCAAGAGGGGCGGCGGGGAGCTGTTTTTT. Encoded protein: CASKRGGGELFF.

This clone appeared a few times. This chain links TRBV27 with TRBJ1-5, with 7 bases aligning to TRBD1. Germline trimming cut 6 bases from V and 4 bases from J; bases unmatched to any gene: 3. CDR1 is MNHEY, CDR2 SMNVEV, per germline (reference sequence). This CDR3 has 13 residues. CDR3 region: CASSWTGNQPQHF. CDR3 DNA sequence: TGTGCCAGCAGCTGGACAGGTAATCAGCCCCAGCATTTT.

Remarks on this clone: Other nucleotide sequences from this sample produce the same CDR3. The V gene is TRBV5-1, the J gene TRBJ2-1; 7 positions match TRBD1. CDR3 length: 15 residues. With V trimmed by 5 bases and J by 0 bases, 5 bases remained unmatched. From germline, CDR1 is SGHRS and CDR2 YFSETQ. The CDR3 loop reads CASSLTGDSYNEQFF. The CDR3 DNA reads as TGCGCCAGCAGTCTAACAGGGGACTCCTACAATGAGCAGTTCTTC.

This clone came up once. The chain couples TRBV5-1 to TRBJ2-7; 8 nucleotides agree with TRBD1. In germline, CDR1 is SGHRS, CDR2 YFSETQ. V shed 4 bases and J 2 bases; nucleotides not matched to a gene: 8. The CDR3 length is 15 residues. The CDR3 here is CASSPAGGTPYEQYF. Here the CDR3 DNA reads TGCGCCAGCAGCCCAGCAGGGGGCACCCCCTACGAGCAGTACTTC.

The CDR3 here is CASSLEQANYGYTF. Here the CDR3 DNA reads TGTGCCAGCAGCTTAGAGCAAGCAAACTATGGCTACACCTTC. The rearrangement links TRBV7-8 to TRBJ1-2; D is ambiguous. CDR3 length equals 14 residues. CDR1 is SGHVS and CDR2 is FQNEAQ in the germline V gene. V lost 1 base, J lost 2 bases, and 8 bases lay in between.

The genes are TRBV30 and TRBJ2-7; 9 bases agree with TRBD1. The CDR3 runs to 14 residues. CDR1 is GTSNPN, CDR2 SVGIG, per germline (reference sequence). The V and J ends lost 6 bases and 5 bases, in that order; junction bases with no gene match: 11. For the CDR3, the DNA is TGTGCCTGTGGAAGGGACAGGGAATACCACGAGCAGTACTTC. As protein: CACGRDREYHEQYF.

The chain joins TRBV4-2 to TRBJ2-7; tentatively, D is TRBD1 or TRBD2 (7 bases each). The ends were cut back, 4 bases at V and 0 bases at J, with 16 bases in the middle. There are 16 residues in the CDR3. The germline gives CDR1 LGHNA, CDR2 YNFKEQ. The CDR3 DNA reads TGTGCCAGCAGCCCCAGGGGGGGGGATTCCTCCTACGAGCAGTACTTC. Amino acids: CASSPRGGDSSYEQYF.

The chain couples TRBV5-1 to TRBJ2-7, with 10 nucleotides matching TRBD2. The junction had 9 bases not matched to a gene; V was cut back by 7 bases and J by 2 bases. CDR3 length: 15 residues. Per the germline V gene, CDR1 is SGHRS and CDR2 is YFSETQ. The CDR3 loop is CASSDSGRQPYEQYF. The CDR3 region has the DNA TGCGCCAGCTCAGATAGCGGGAGGCAACCCTACGAGCAGTACTTC.

V gene TRBV28 combines with J gene TRBJ2-7, with TRBD1 as a possible D gene (5 bases). V lost 7 bases and J 3 bases, leaving 7 bases between the germline ends. Germline-derived CDR1 and CDR2 are MDHEN and SYDVKM. The length of the CDR3 is 11 residues. CDR3 DNA: TGTGCCAGCACAGGGAACTACGAGCAGTACTTC. Protein sequence: CASTGNYEQYF.

Only a few counts were recorded for this clone. The chain carries TRBV11-2 and TRBJ1-5; D not resolved. The V and J ends lost 3 bases and 2 bases respectively, with 8 bases between them. Germline CDR1 SGHAT, CDR2 FQNNGV. The CDR3 length is 14 residues. The CDR3 spells CASSLSRGNQPQHF. Here the CDR3 DNA reads TGTGCCAGCAGCTTGAGTCGTGGCAATCAGCCCCAGCATTTT.

The V call is TRBV2, the J call TRBJ2-2, with 9 bases lining up with TRBD2. The germline gives CDR1 SNHLY, CDR2 FYNNEI. Trimming took 7 bases from V and 3 from J; bases not matched to a gene: 12. The CDR3 runs 17 residues. CDR3 in DNA: TGTGCCAGCACCCGTCTGAGGGCGGGAGGGGACACCGGGGAGCTGTTTTTT. It specifies CASTRLRAGGDTGELFF.

The chain is built from TRBV28 and TRBJ1-5, with 9 bases identical to TRBD1. The CDR3 totals 14 residues. Looked up from germline, CDR1 is MDHEN and CDR2 is SYDVKM. CDR3 protein: CASGDRVVGQPQHF. The CDR3, as DNA: TGTGCAAGCGGGGACAGGGTGGTGGGACAGCCCCAGCATTTT.

The CDR3 DNA reads as TGTGCCAGCAGTAGGGAGGGTTCCTCTGGAAACACCATATATTTT. Protein product: CASSREGSSGNTIYF. The chain has TRBV2 and TRBJ1-3; no firm D call. Germline loops: CDR1 SNHLY, CDR2 FYNNEI. V shed 5 bases and J shed 0 bases, with 11 bases lying between them. The CDR3 is 15 residues long.

V and J are TRBV4-2 and TRBJ2-7; D is unresolved. The CDR3 is 13 amino acids. Germline values: CDR1 LGHNA, CDR2 YNFKEQ. The V end lost 4 bases, the J end lost 6 bases, and 13 bases lay between the germline ends. The CDR3: CASSLGEGREQYF. CDR3 nucleotide sequence: TGTGCCAGCAGCCTTGGGGAAGGTCGCGAGCAGTACTTC.

J is TRBJ1-1 and V is TRBV21-1. TRBV21-1 is deemed a pseudogene. The CDR3 is made up of 15 amino acids. The CDR3: CASSALLWARTEAFF. CDR3 nucleotide sequence: TGTGCCAGCAGCGCCCTCCTCTGGGCGCGGACTGAAGCTTTCTTT.

The DNA for the CDR3 is TGTGCCAGCAGCCGGGGAGAACAGCATGGCTACACCTTC. This gives the protein CASSRGEQHGYTF. The chain has TRBV5-6 and TRBJ1-2; D is unresolved. This CDR3 contains 13 residues. CDR1 and CDR2 (germline): SGHDT, YYEEEE. Trimming removed 4 bases at V and 6 bases at J, with 13 bases between.

The chain couples TRBV7-8 to TRBJ1-1; maybe TRBD1 (6 bases). The length of the CDR3 is 15 residues. In germline, CDR1 is SGHVS, CDR2 FQNEAQ. Trimming took off 10 bases at V and 0 bases at J, with 18 bases between the two ends. CDR3 coding DNA: TGTGCCACCAGGGCAGGGGTTTCTCTGAACACTGAAGCTTTCTTT. Its protein product is CATRAGVSLNTEAFF. The full variable domain, rest sourced from reference TRBV7-8 and TRBJ1-1, is GAGVSQSPRYKVAKRGQDVALRCDPISGHVSLFWYQQALGQGPEFLTYFQNEAQLDKSGLPSDRFFAERPEGSVSTLKIQRTQQEDSAVYLCATRAGVSLNTEAFFGQGTRLTVV.

In the case of this clone: Other DNA sequences in the same sample also yield this CDR3. This sequence joins TRBV7-9 and TRBJ1-1, with no clear D. CDR3 length: 12 amino acids. V lost 2 bases to trimming and J lost 6 bases, with 7 bases between them. From germline, CDR1 is SEHNR and CDR2 FQNEAQ (reference sequence). The CDR3 sequence is CASSLNPPEAFF. The DNA for the CDR3 is TGTGCCAGCAGCTTAAATCCCCCTGAAGCTTTCTTT.

This sequence joins TRBV7-9 and TRBJ1-5; D unclear. The CDR3 length is 15 residues. The V end was cut by 5 bases, the J end by 3 bases, with 14 bases between. Per germline, CDR1 SEHNR and CDR2 FQNEAQ (reference sequence). CDR3 amino acids: CASSPGGLYNQPQHF. CDR3 sequence (DNA): TGTGCCAGCAGCCCGGGCGGATTATACAATCAGCCCCAGCATTTT. Based on the CDR3 plus reference TRBV7-9 and TRBJ1-5, the full variable domain is DTGVSQNPRHKITKRGQNVTFRCDPISEHNRLYWYRQTLGQGPEFLTYFQNEAQLEKSRLLSDRFSAERPKGSFSTLEIQRTEQGDSAMYLCASSPGGLYNQPQHFGDGTRLSIL.